The next 3 T cell receptor beta chains were all read from a single sample in a study of shared clonotypes between healthy human individuals (dated by TCRdb to 2020 to 2022). To prepare the library, the immunoSEQ multiplex PCR assay was applied. TCRdb mirrors the immuneACCESS table, restricted to in-frame sequences. Some clones are absent from its copies; in checked studies, under half trace to an unresolved V gene, and the reason for the others is unknown. This sample holds 450,000 to 600,000 clones; roughly 85% were observed only once. The top ten constitute approximately 12% of the sample. The sample consisted of PBMCs. These receptors originate from a woman aged 35 to 49 in good health. Some clones in this sample may be carry-over from other donors' samples.

The V gene is TRBV19, the J gene TRBJ1-3; D remains ambiguous. Trimming removed 3 bases from V and 1 base from J, with 7 bases in between. From germline, CDR1 is LNHDA and CDR2 SQIVND (reference sequence). The CDR3 extends over 14 amino acids. The CDR3 sequence is CASSIADSGNTIYF. As DNA, the CDR3 is TGTGCCAGTAGTATCGCCGATTCTGGAAACACCATATATTTT.

This rearrangement joins TRBV4-2 to TRBJ2-7; D is uncertain. The germline V gene has CDR1 LGHNA and CDR2 YNFKEQ. The V end was cut by 1 base, the J end by 0 bases, with 4 bases between. The CDR3 consists of 13 residues. In DNA, the CDR3 is TGTGCCAGCAGCCAAGGGATCTCCTACGAGCAGTACTTC. It encodes CASSQGISYEQYF.

With regard to this clone: Other DNA variants within this sample encode the same CDR3. This CDR3 is CSVEVGETQYF. CDR3 DNA: TGCAGCGTTGAAGTTGGGGAGACCCAGTACTTC. The J gene is TRBJ2-5, the V gene TRBV29-1; D is ambiguous. The CDR3 is 11 residues long. V lost 1 base and J lost 5, with 5 bases in between. Germline V lookup: CDR1 SQVTM, CDR2 ANQGSEA.